The source of this TCR beta chain is a study of identical twins. Template switching (which added a universal primer site) was used, and cDNA carried unique molecular identifiers. TCRdb ran MiXCR on the 5' RACE reads and lists one entry per CDR3 protein. This sample yields 200,000 to 250,000 distinct CDR3 sequences, of which roughly 7.5% are seen a single time; less than 2% belongs to the top ten. Ten or more counts support this clonotype. Trimming pared 0 bases from V and 3 bases from J, leaving 5 bases between. Germline loops: CDR1 MDHEN, CDR2 SYDVKM. CDR3 length equals 14 residues. A further study also used this sample, focusing on yellow fever vaccine responses in identical twins.

This chain uses TRBV28 with TRBJ2-2, with D maybe TRBD2 (5 bases). The sequencing input was memory (CD45RO+) T cells sorted from blood. The clonotype comes from a woman between 18 and 30 years old in good health. The CDR3 sequence is CASSLWEDTGELFF. Written as DNA, the CDR3 is TGTGCCAGCAGTTTATGGGAGGACACCGGGGAGCTGTTTTTT. Using reference TRBV28 and TRBJ2-2 for the parts outside the CDR3, the full variable domain is DVKVTQSSRYLVKRTGEKVFLECVQDMDHENMFWYRQDPGLGLRLIYFSYDVKMKEKGDIPEGYSVSREKKERFSLILESASTNQTSMYLCASSLWEDTGELFFGEGSRLTVL.